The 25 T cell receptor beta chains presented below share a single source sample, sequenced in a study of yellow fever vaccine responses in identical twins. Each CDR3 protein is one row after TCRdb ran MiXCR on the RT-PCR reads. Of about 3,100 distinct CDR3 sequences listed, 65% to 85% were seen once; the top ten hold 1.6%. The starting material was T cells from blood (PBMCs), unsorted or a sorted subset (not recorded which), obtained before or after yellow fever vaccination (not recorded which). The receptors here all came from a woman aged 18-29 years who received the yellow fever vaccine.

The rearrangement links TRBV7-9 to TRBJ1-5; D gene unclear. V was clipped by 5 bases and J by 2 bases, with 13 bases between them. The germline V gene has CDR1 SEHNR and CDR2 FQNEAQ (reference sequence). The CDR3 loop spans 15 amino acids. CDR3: CASSRGREGNQPQHF. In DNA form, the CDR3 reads TGTGCCAGCAGCAGAGGCCGGGAGGGCAATCAGCCCCAGCATTTT. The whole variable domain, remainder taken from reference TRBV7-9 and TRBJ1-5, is DTGVSQNPRHKITKRGQNVTFRCDPISEHNRLYWYRQTLGQGPEFLTYFQNEAQLEKSRLLSDRFSAERPKGSFSTLEIQRTEQGDSAMYLCASSRGREGNQPQHFGDGTRLSIL.

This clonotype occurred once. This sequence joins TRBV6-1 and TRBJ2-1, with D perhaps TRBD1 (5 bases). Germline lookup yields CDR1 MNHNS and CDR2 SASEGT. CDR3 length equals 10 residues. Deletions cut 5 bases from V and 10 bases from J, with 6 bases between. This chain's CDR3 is CASSTGEQFF. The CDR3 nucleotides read TGTGCCAGCAGTACAGGAGAGCAGTTCTTC.

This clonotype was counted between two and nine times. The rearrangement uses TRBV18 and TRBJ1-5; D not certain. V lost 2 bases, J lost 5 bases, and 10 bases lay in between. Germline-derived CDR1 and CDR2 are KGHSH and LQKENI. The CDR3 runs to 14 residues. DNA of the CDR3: TGTGCCAGCTCACCAACGAAGGGTGATCAGCCCCAGCATTTT. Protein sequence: CASSPTKGDQPQHF. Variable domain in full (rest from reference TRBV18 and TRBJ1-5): NAGVMQNPRHLVRRRGQEARLRCSPMKGHSHVYWYRQLPEEGLKFMVYLQKENIIDESGMPKERFSAEFPKEGPSILRIQQVVRGDSAAYFCASSPTKGDQPQHFGDGTRLSIL.

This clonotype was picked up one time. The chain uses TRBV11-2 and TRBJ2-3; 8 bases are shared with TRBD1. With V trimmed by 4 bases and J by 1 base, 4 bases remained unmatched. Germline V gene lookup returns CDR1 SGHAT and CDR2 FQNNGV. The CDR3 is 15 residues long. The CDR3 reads CASSSGTGGTDTQYF. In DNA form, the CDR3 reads TGTGCCAGCAGCTCCGGGACAGGAGGCACAGATACGCAGTATTTT.

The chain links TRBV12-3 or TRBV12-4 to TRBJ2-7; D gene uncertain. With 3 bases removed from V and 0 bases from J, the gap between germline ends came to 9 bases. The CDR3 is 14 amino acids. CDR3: CASSFGQPSYEQYF. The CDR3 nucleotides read TGTGCCAGCAGTTTCGGTCAGCCCTCCTACGAGCAGTACTTC.

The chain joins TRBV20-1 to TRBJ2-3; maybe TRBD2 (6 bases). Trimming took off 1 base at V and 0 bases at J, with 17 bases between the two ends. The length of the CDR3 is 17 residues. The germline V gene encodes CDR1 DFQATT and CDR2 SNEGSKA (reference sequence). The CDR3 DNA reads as TGCAGTGCTAGAGTCGGGCGGGAAGAAACTAGCACAGATACGCAGTATTTT. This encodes CSARVGREETSTDTQYF.

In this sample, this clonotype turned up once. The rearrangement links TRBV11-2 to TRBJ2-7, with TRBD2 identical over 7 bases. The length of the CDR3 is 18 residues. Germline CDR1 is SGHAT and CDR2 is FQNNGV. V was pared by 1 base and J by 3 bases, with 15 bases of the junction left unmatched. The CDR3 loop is CASSLVFGETSKVYEQYF. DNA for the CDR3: TGTGCCAGCAGCTTAGTGTTTGGGGAGACTAGCAAGGTCTACGAGCAGTACTTC.

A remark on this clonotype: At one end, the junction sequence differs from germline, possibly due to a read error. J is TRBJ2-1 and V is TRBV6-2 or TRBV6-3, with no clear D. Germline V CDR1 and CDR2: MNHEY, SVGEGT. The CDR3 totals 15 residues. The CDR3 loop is CASSYRLDAYNELFF. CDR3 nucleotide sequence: TGTGCCAGCAGTTACAGGCTAGATGCCTACAATGAGCTGTTCTTC.

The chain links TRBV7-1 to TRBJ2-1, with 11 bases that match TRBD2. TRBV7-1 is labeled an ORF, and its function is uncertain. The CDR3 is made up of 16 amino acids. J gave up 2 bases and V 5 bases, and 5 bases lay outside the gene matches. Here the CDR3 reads CASSTLAGVPYNEQFF. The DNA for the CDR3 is TGTGCCAGCAGCACACTAGCGGGAGTACCCTACAATGAGCAGTTCTTC.

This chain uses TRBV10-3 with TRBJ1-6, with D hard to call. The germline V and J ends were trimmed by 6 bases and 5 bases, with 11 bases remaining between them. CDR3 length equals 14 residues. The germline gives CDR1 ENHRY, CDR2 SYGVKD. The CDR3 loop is CAIRTSRDNSPLHF. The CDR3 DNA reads TGTGCCATCAGAACATCACGAGATAATTCACCCCTCCACTTT.

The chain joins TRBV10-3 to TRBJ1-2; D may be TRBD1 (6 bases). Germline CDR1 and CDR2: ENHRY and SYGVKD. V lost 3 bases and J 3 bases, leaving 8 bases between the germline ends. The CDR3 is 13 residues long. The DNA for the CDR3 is TGTGCCATCAGTGACTACAGGGACTATGGCTACACCTTC. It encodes CAISDYRDYGYTF.

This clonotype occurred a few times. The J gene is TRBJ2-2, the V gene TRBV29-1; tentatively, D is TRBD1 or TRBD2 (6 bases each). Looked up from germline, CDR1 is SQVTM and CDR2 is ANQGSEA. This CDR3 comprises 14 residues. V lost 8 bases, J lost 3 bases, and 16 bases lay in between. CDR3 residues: CSSRSGADTGELFF. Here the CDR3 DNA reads TGCAGCTCACGATCGGGGGCGGACACCGGGGAGCTGTTTTTT.

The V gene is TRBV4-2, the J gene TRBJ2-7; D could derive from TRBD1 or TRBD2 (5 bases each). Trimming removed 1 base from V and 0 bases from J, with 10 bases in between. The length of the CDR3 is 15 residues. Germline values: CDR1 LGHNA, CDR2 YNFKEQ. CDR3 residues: CASSQAGTTSYEQYF. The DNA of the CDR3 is TGTGCCAGCAGCCAAGCAGGGACCACCTCCTACGAGCAGTACTTC.

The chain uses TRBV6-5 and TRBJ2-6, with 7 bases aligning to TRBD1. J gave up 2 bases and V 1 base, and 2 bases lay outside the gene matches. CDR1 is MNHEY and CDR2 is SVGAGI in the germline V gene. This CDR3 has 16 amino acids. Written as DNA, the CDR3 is TGTGCCAGCAGTTACTGGCAGGGGGCTGGGGCCAACGTCCTGACTTTC. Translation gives CASSYWQGAGANVLTF.

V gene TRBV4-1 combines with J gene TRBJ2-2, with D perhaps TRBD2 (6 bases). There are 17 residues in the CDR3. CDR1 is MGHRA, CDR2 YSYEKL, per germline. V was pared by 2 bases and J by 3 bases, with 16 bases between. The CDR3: CASSQFLPGGDTGELFF. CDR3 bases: TGCGCCAGCAGCCAATTTCTGCCCGGCGGGGACACCGGGGAGCTGTTTTTT.

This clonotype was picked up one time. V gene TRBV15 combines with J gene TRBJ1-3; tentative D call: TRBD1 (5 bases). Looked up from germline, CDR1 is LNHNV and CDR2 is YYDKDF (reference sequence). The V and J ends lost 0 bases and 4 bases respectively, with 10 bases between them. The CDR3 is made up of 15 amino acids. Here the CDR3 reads CATSRDLAGGNTIYF. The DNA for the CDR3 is TGTGCCACCAGCAGAGATCTGGCAGGGGGAAACACCATATATTTT. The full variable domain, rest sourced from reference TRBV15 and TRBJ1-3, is DAMVIQNPRYQVTQFGKPVTLSCSQTLNHNVMYWYQQKSSQAPKLLFHYYDKDFNNEADTPDNFQSRRPNTSFCFLDIRSPGLGDTAMYLCATSRDLAGGNTIYFGEGSWLTVV.

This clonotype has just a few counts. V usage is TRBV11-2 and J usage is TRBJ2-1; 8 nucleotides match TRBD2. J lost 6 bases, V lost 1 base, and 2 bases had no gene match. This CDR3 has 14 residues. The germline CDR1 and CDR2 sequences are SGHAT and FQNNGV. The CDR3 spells CASSLGGTSNEQFF. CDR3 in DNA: TGTGCCAGCAGCTTAGGGGGGACTAGCAATGAGCAGTTCTTC.

The CDR3 sequence is CASSWDRGEQYF. As DNA, the CDR3 is TGTGCCAGCAGTTGGGACAGGGGCGAGCAGTACTTC. This chain links TRBV2 with TRBJ2-7, with 10 bases aligning to TRBD1. The V gene end was trimmed by 5 bases and the J gene end by 6 bases; junction bases not matched to a gene: 1. The length of the CDR3 is 12 residues. Germline loops: CDR1 SNHLY, CDR2 FYNNEI.

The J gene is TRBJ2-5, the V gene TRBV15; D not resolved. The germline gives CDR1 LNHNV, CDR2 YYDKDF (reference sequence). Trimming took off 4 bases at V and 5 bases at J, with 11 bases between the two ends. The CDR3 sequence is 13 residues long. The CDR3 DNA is TGTGCCACCAGCAATCAGGCTGCGGAGACCCAGTACTTC. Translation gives CATSNQAAETQYF. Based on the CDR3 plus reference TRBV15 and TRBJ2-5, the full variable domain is DAMVIQNPRYQVTQFGKPVTLSCSQTLNHNVMYWYQQKSSQAPKLLFHYYDKDFNNEADTPDNFQSRRPNTSFCFLDIRSPGLGDTAMYLCATSNQAAETQYFGPGTRLLVL.

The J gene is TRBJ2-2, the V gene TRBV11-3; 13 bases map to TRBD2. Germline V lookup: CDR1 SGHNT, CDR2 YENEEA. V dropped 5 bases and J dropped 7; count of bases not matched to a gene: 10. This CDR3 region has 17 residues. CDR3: CASSPGLAGVTDGELFF. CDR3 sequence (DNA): TGTGCCAGCAGCCCCGGACTAGCGGGAGTGACGGACGGGGAGCTGTTTTTT.

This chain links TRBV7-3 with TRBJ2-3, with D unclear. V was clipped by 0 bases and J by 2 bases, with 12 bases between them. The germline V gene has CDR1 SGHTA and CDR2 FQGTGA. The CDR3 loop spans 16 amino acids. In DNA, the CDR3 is TGTGCCAGCAGCTTAACGGTGAAACCGAACACAGATACGCAGTATTTT. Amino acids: CASSLTVKPNTDTQYF.

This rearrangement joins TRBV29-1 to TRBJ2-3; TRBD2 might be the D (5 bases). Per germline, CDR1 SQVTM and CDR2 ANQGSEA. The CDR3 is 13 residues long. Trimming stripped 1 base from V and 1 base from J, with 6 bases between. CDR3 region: CSVEAEGTDTQYF. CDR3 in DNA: TGCAGCGTTGAAGCGGAGGGCACAGATACGCAGTATTTT.

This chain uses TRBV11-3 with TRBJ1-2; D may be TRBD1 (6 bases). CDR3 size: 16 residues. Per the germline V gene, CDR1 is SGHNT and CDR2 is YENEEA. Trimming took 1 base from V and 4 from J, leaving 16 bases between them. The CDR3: CASSLGMVGAVYGYTF. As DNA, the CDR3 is TGTGCCAGCAGCTTAGGCATGGTGGGGGCAGTCTATGGCTACACCTTC.

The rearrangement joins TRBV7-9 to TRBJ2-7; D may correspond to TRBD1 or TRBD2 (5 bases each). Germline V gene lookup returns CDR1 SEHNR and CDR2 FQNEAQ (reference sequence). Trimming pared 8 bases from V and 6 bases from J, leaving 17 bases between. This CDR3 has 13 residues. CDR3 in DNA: TGTGCCAGCGGCTGGGACGGTCCGGCCGAGCAGTACTTC. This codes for CASGWDGPAEQYF.

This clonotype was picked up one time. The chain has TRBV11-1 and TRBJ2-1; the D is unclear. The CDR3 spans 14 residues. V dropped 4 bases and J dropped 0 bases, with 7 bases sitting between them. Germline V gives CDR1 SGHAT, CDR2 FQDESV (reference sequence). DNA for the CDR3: TGTGCCAGCAGCTACTCTAGCTCCTACAATGAGCAGTTCTTC. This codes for CASSYSSSYNEQFF.